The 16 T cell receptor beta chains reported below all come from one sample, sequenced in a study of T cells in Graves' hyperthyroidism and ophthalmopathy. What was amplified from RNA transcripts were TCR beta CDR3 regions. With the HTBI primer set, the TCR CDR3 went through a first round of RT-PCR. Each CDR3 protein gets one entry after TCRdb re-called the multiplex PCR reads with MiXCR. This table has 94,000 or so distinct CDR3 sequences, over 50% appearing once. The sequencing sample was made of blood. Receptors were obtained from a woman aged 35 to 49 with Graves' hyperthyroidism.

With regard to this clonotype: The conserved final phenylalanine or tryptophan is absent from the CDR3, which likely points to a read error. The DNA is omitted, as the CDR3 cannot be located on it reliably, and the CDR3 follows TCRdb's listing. The CDR3 loop reads CATSVVYGYAS. The chain uses TRBV24-1 and TRBJ1-2. Germline values: CDR1 KGHDR, CDR2 SFDVKD. The CDR3 sequence runs 11 residues, both termini included.

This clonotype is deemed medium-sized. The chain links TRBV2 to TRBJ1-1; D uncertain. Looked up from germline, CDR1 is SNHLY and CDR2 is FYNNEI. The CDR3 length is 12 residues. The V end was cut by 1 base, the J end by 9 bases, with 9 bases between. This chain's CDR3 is CASSEGVSKAFF. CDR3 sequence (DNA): TGTGCCAGCAGTGAAGGAGTTAGTAAAGCTTTCTTT.

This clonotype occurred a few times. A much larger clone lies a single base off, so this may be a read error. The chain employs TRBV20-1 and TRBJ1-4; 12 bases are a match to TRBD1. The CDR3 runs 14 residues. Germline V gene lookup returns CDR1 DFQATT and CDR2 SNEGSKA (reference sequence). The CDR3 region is CGAPLGQGAEKLFF. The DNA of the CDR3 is TGCGGTGCTCCTTTGGGACAGGGGGCCGAAAAACTGTTTTTT.

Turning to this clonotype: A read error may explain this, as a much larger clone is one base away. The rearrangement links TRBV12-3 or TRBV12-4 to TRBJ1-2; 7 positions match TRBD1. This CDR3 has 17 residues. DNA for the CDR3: TGTGCCGGCAGCGGATCCCCCCTTGGGACAGCCGGCTATGGCTACACCTTC. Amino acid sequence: CAGSGSPLGTAGYGYTF.

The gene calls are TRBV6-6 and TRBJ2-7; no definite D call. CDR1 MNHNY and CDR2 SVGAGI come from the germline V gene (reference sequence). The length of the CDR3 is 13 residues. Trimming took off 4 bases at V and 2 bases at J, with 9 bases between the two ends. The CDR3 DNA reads TGTGCCAGCAGTTTCGGAGCCGCCTACGAGCAGTACTTC. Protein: CASSFGAAYEQYF.

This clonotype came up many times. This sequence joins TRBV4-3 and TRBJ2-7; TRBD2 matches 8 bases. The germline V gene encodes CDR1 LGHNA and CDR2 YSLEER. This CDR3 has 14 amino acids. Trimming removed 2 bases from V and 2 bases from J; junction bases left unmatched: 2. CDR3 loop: CASSQQAGAYEQYF. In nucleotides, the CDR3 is TGCGCCAGCAGCCAACAAGCGGGAGCCTACGAGCAGTACTTC.

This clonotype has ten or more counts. The CDR3 here is CSVEGGGEQYF. CDR3 bases: TGCAGCGTTGAAGGGGGAGGGGAGCAGTACTTC. V gene TRBV29-1 combines with J gene TRBJ2-7; 7 positions match TRBD2. Germline V gene data show CDR1 as SQVTM and CDR2 as ANQGSEA. V lost 1 base and J lost 7; bases outside the gene matches: 1. There are 11 residues in the CDR3.

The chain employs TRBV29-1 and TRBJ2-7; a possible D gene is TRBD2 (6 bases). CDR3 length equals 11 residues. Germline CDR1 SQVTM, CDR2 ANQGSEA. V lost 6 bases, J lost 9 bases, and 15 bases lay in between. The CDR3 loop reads CSVPGARRQYF. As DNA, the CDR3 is TGCAGCGTCCCGGGAGCCAGGAGGCAGTACTTC.

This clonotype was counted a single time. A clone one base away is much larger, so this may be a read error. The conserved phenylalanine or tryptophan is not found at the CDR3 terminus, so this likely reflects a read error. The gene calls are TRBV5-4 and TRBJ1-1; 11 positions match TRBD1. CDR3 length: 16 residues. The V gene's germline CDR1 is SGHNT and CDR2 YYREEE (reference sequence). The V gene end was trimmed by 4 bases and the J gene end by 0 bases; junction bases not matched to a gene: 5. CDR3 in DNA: TGTGCCAGCAGCCTCCGGGACAGGGGGATGAACACTGAAGCTTTCCTT. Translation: CASSLRDRGMNTEAFL.

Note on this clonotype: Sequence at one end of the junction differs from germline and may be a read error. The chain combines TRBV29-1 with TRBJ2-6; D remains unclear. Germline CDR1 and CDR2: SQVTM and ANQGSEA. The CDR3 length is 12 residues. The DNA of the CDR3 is TGCAGCGTTGGATTACATGAAGACACTGAAGCTTTC. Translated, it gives CSVGLHEDTEAF.

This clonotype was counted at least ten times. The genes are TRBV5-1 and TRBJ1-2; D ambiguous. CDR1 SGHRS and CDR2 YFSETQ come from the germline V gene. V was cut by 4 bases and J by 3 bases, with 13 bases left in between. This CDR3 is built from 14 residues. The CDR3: CASSLGLNDYGYTF. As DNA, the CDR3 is TGCGCCAGCAGCCTGGGGTTGAATGACTATGGCTACACCTTC.

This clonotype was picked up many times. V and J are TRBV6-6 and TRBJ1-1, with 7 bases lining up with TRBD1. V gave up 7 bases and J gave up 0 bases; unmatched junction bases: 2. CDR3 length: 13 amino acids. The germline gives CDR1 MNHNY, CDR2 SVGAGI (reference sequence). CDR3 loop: CASIGQVNTEAFF. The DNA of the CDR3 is TGTGCCAGCATCGGACAGGTGAACACTGAAGCTTTCTTT.

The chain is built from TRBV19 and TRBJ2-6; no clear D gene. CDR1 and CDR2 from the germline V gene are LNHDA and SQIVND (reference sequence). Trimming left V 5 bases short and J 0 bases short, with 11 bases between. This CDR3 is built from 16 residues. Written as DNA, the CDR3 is TGTGCCAGTAGTCCTTACGATAACTCTGGGGCCAACGTCCTGACTTTC. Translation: CASSPYDNSGANVLTF. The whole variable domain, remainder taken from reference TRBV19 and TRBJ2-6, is DGGITQSPKYLFRKEGQNVTLSCEQNLNHDAMYWYRQDPGQGLRLIYYSQIVNDFQKGDIAEGYSVSREKKESFPLTVTSAQKNPTAFYLCASSPYDNSGANVLTFGAGSRLTVL.

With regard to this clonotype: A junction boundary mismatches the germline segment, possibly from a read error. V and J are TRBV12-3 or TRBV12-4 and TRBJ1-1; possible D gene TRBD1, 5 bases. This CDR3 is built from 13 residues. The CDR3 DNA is TGTGTCAGCAGTTTAGCGGGGGGAACTGAAGCTTTCTTT. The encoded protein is CVSSLAGGTEAFF.

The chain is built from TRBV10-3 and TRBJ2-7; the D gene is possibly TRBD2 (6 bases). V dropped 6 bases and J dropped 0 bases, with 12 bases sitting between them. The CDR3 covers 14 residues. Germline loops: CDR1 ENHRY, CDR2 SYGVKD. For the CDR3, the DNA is TGTGCCATCAGAGGGACTTCAACCTCCTACGAGCAGTACTTC. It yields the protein CAIRGTSTSYEQYF.

The CDR3 DNA follows: TGTGCCAGCAGTTTGGTGACAGGGGGTCTCTACGAGCAGTACTTC. Translating gives CASSLVTGGLYEQYF. V usage is TRBV7-2 and J usage is TRBJ2-7, with 9 positions matching TRBD1. Trimming removed 6 bases from V and 3 bases from J; junction bases left unmatched: 9. Looked up from germline, CDR1 is SGHTA and CDR2 is FQGNSA. This CDR3 is built from 15 residues.